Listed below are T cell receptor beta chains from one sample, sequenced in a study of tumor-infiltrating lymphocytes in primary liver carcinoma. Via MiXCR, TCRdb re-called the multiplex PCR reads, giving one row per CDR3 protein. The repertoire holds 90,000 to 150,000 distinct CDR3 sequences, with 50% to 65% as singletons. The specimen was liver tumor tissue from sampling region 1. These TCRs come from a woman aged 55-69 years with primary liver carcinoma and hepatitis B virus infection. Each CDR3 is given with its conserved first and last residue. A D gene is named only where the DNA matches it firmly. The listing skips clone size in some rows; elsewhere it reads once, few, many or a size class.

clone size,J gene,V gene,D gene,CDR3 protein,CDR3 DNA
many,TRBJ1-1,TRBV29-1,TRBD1,CSVLRLDRGVEAFF,TGCAGCGTTCTCCGTCTGGACAGGGGAGTTGAAGCTTTCTTT
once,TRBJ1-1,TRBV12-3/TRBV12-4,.,CASSYPPTGVITEAFF,TGTGCCAGCAGTTACCCCCCGACGGGGGTCATCACTGAAGCTTTCTTT
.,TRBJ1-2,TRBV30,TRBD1,CAWKGQGINYGYTF,TGTGCCTGGAAAGGACAGGGGATTAACTATGGCTACACCTTC
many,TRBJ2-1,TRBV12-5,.,CASGASPRVSSYNEQFF,TGTGCTAGTGGTGCATCCCCCCGCGTTAGCTCCTACAATGAGCAGTTCTTC
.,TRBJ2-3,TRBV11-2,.,CASSLDRGRTDMQYF,TGTGCCAGCAGCTTAGATCGGGGCCGTACAGATATGCAGTATTTT
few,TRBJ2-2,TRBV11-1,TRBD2,CASSPGGQNTGEPFF,TGTGCCAGCAGCCCGGGAGGTCAGAACACCGGGGAGCCGTTTTTT
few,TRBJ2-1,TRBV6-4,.,CASSLALGANEQFF,TGTGCCAGCAGTCTAGCCTTAGGCGCCAATGAGCAGTTCTTC
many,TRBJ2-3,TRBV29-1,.,CSVDRSSGQDITDTQYF,TGCAGCGTTGACCGATCCTCGGGTCAGGATATCACAGATACGCAGTATTTT
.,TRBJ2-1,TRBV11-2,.,CASSHTRHGQFF,TGCGCCAGCAGCCACACTAGACACGGGCAGTTCTTC
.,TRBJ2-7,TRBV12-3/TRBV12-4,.,CAGSFDLNATYEQYF,TGTGCCGGCAGTTTCGATCTGAACGCGACCTACGAGCAGTACTTC
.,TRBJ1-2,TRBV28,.,CASSFQLGATNYGYTF,TGTGCCAGCAGTTTCCAGTTGGGGGCTACTAACTATGGCTACACCTTC
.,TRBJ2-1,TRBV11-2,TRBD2,CAIRKPGLAELYEQFF,TGTGCCATCAGGAAACCGGGGCTAGCGGAGCTCTACGAGCAGTTCTTC
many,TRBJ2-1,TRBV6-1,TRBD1,CASSEVQGAPNEQFF,TGTGCCAGCAGTGAAGTACAGGGGGCGCCCAATGAGCAGTTCTTC
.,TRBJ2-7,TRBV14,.,CASSHRAESYGQYF,TGTGCCAGCAGCCACAGGGCCGAGTCCTACGGGCAGTACTTC
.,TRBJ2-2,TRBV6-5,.,CVSSYQETGELFF,TGTGTCAGCAGTTATCAGGAAACCGGGGAGCTGTTTTTT
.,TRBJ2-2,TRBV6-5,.,CASNKIPDNNGELFF,TGTGCCAGCAATAAAATTCCGGACAACAACGGGGAGCTGTTTTTT
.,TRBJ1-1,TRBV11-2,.,CASSQPSNTEALF,TGTGCCAGCAGCCAACCCTCGAACACTGAAGCTCTCTTC
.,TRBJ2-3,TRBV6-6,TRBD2,CASRYRGGTGADTHYF,TGTGCCAGCAGGTACCGGGGAGGGACCGGGGCAGATACGCATTATTTT
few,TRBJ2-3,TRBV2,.,CASVGSSRTDTQYF,TGTGCCAGCGTAGGCTCTTCGCGCACAGATACGCAGTATTTT
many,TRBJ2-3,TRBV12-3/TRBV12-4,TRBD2,CASSAGTSDSTDTQYF,TGTGCCAGCAGTGCCGGGACTAGCGATAGCACAGATACGCAGTATTTT
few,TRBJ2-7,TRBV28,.,CASGKRYEQYF,TGTGCCAGCGGAAAGCGCTACGAGCAGTACTTC
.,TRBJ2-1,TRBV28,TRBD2,CASSPSGGRLYKHFF,TGTGCCAGCAGTCCATCAGGCGGGAGGTTATATAAGCATTTCTTC
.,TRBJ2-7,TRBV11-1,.,CVRSLGYEQCF,TGTGTCAGGAGCCTAGGGTACGAGCAGTGCTTC
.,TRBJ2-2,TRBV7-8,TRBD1,CASSLAIGQGQNIGELFF,TGTGCCAGCAGCTTAGCTATCGGACAGGGGCAAAACATCGGGGAGCTGTTTTTT
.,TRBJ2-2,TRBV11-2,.,CASSLGGGRTRELFF,TGTGCCAGCAGCTTAGGGGGGGGCCGGACCCGGGAGCTGTTTTTC
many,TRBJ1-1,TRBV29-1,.,CSVSGVMNTEAFF,TGCAGCGTCTCAGGAGTAATGAACACTGAAGCTTTCTTT
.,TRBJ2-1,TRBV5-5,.,CASSLDNPLLGTNEQFF,TGTGCCAGCAGCTTGGATAATCCCCTGCTAGGAACCAATGAGCAGTTCTTC
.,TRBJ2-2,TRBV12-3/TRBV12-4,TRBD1,CASRLRGNTGEPFF,TGTGCCAGCAGGCTCAGGGGGAACACAGGGGAGCCGTTTTTT
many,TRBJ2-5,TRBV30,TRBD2,CAWRDIFRGGETQYF,TGTGCCTGGAGGGACATATTCCGGGGGGGAGAGACCCAGTACTTC
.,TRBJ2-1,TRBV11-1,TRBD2,CASSFGLAGDNEHFF,TGTGCCAGCAGCTTCGGACTAGCGGGAGACAATGAGCACTTCTTT
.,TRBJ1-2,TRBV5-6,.,CASSFQAGVGTHYGYTF,TGTGCCAGCAGCTTCCAGGCGGGGGTCGGAACACACTATGGCTACACCTTC
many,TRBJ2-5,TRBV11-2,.,CASSSSPGETQYF,TGTGCCAGCAGTTCGAGTCCCGGGGAGACCCAGTACTTC
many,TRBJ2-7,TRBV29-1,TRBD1,CSVRQGAYEQYF,TGCAGCGTCAGACAGGGGGCCTACGAGCAGTACTTC
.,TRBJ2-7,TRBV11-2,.,CASSSTTGSYEQYF,TGTGCCAGCAGCTCGACTACTGGGAGTTACGAGCAGTACTTC
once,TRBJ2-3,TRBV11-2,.,CASRPGPSTNTQYF,TGTGCCAGCCGTCCGGGCCCTAGCACAAATACGCAGTATTTC
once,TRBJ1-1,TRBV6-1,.,CASSSHGNTETFF,TGTGCCAGCAGTTCCCACGGGAACACTGAAACTTTCTTT
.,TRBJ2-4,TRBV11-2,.,CANSAGVSKNIQYF,TGTGCCAACAGCGCCGGAGTTAGCAAAAACATTCAGTACTTC
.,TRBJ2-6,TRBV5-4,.,CASSFEGTGANVLTF,TGTGCCAGCAGCTTTGAGGGAACTGGGGCCAACGTCCTGACTTTC
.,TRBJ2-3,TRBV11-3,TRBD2,CASSPPTSGGTHTQYF,TGTGCCAGTAGCCCGCCGACTAGCGGAGGCACACATACGCAGTATTTT
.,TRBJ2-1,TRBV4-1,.,CASSQVWGPWTNEQFF,TGCGCCAGCAGCCAAGTGTGGGGGCCCTGGACCAATGAGCAGTTCTTC
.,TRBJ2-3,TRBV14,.,CASSQGIACPDTQYF,TGTGCCAGCAGCCAAGGGATAGCTTGCCCAGATACGCAGTATTTT